The next 19 T cell receptor beta chains were all read from a single sample in a study of blood T cell repertoires in COVID-19. Clones were read by immunoSEQ multiplex PCR, and TCRdb kept only the in-frame ones, dropping some. The data contain about 260,000 clones, approximately 80% of them seen just once; the ten biggest clones take up over 1.5%. Sequencing was done on a sample of peripheral blood. The source of these receptors is a woman older than 75 with acute or convalescent COVID-19.

V is TRBV6-5 and J is TRBJ1-3; 7 bases are shared with TRBD1. The CDR3 has 15 amino acids. The V gene end was trimmed by 5 bases and the J gene end by 4 bases; junction bases not matched to a gene: 8. CDR1 is MNHEY, CDR2 SVGAGI, per germline. The CDR3 DNA follows: TGTGCCAGCAGTCGGGACAGAGAAAGGGGAAACACCATATATTTT. It encodes CASSRDRERGNTIYF.

This clone was counted a single time. This chain links TRBV7-3 with TRBJ1-5, with D possibly matching TRBD1 (6 bases). The CDR3 totals 13 residues. The germline V and J ends were trimmed by 5 bases and 4 bases, with 9 bases remaining between them. Germline values: CDR1 SGHTA, CDR2 FQGTGA. CDR3 loop: CASSPGANQPQHF. The CDR3 DNA follows: TGTGCCAGCAGCCCAGGGGCTAATCAGCCCCAGCATTTT. Complete variable domain (other parts from reference TRBV7-3 and TRBJ1-5): GAGVSQTPSNKVTEKGKYVELRCDPISGHTALYWYRQSLGQGPEFLIYFQGTGAADDSGLPNDRFFAVRPEGSVSTLKIQRTERGDSAVYLCASSPGANQPQHFGDGTRLSIL.

This clone came up a few times. This chain connects TRBV27 to TRBJ1-2; 7 bases are a match to TRBD1. Losses at the gene ends were 6 bases for V and 4 bases for J; bases not matched to a gene: 11. This CDR3 region has 15 residues. Germline V gene sequence: CDR1 MNHEY, CDR2 SMNVEV (reference sequence). The CDR3, as DNA: TGTGCCAGCAGCCGACAGGGACAGCTTACCTATGGCTACACCTTC. This sequence encodes CASSRQGQLTYGYTF.

V is TRBV5-1 and J is TRBJ2-1, with unresolved D. The CDR3 is 12 amino acids. Germline CDR1 reads SGHRS; CDR2 reads YFSETQ. The germline V and J ends were trimmed by 1 base and 7 bases, with 6 bases remaining between them. CDR3 residues: CASSLPSNEQFF. As DNA, the CDR3 is TGCGCCAGCAGCTTGCCCTCTAATGAGCAGTTCTTC.

This chain joins TRBV10-3 and TRBJ2-3; 7 nucleotides align to TRBD2. CDR1 is ENHRY and CDR2 is SYGVKD in the germline V gene. The CDR3 spans 15 residues. V gave up 3 bases and J gave up 1 base; unmatched junction bases: 4. The chain's CDR3 is CAISEAGIGTDTQYF. In DNA, the CDR3 is TGTGCCATCAGTGAAGCGGGGATCGGCACAGATACGCAGTATTTT.

The sample holds one count of this clone. This chain joins TRBV10-3 and TRBJ1-1; 7 bases are shared with TRBD1. CDR1 ENHRY and CDR2 SYGVKD come from the germline V gene. Trimming cost V 6 bases and J 5 bases; bases outside gene matches: 9. CDR3 length: 14 amino acids. The DNA for the CDR3 is TGTGCCATCAGCGGCCGACAGGGTCGTACTGAAGCTTTCTTT. Its translation: CAISGRQGRTEAFF.

The CDR3 region is CASSKNRDRAIYGYTF. CDR3 DNA sequence: TGCGCCAGCAGCAAAAACCGGGACAGGGCAATCTATGGCTACACCTTC. The chain is built from TRBV5-1 and TRBJ1-2; 9 nucleotides line up with TRBD1. V shed 4 bases and J 4 bases; nucleotides not matched to a gene: 11. There are 16 residues in the CDR3. CDR1 is SGHRS and CDR2 is YFSETQ in the germline V gene.

The table lists this clone with a count of one. V gene TRBV5-6 combines with J gene TRBJ1-4; 8 nucleotides agree with TRBD1. The germline V gene encodes CDR1 SGHDT and CDR2 YYEEEE. This CDR3 contains 16 residues. J gave up 6 bases and V 1 base, and 8 bases lay outside the gene matches. The CDR3 nucleotides are TGTGCCAGCAGCTTGATGGGGGACAGGAGGGATGAAAAACTGTTTTTT. Its protein product is CASSLMGDRRDEKLFF. Looking up the rest from reference TRBV5-6 and TRBJ1-4 gives the full variable domain: DAGVTQSPTHLIKTRGQQVTLRCSPKSGHDTVSWYQQALGQGPQFIFQYYEEEERQRGNFPDRFSGHQFPNYSSELNVNALLLGDSALYLCASSLMGDRRDEKLFFGSGTQLSVL.

The CDR3 coding sequence is TGTGCCAGCAGCTTGGGCTTGGGGGCACAGACCCAGCATTTT. It codes for CASSLGLGAQTQHF. V gene TRBV7-2 combines with J gene TRBJ1-5; tentative D call: TRBD1 (6 bases). V was clipped by 3 bases and J by 11 bases, with 17 bases between them. The CDR3 spans 14 residues. Per germline, CDR1 SGHTA and CDR2 FQGNSA.

This CDR3 reads CASSTTGTGTGELFF. CDR3 DNA sequence: TGTGCCAGTAGTACAACCGGGACAGGCACCGGGGAGCTGTTTTTT. The rearrangement links TRBV19 to TRBJ2-2, with TRBD1 matching over 8 bases. Trimming took 4 bases from V and 4 from J; bases not matched to a gene: 5. CDR3 size: 15 residues. Germline V CDR1 and CDR2: LNHDA, SQIVND (reference sequence).

The chain couples TRBV2 to TRBJ2-1; TRBD1 is a possible D gene (7 bases). Trimming took off 7 bases at V and 8 bases at J, with 27 bases between the two ends. The CDR3 is made up of 17 amino acids. The germline CDR1 and CDR2 sequences are SNHLY and FYNNEI. The CDR3 DNA reads as TGTGCCAGCACAAGGAGATATACAGGGGACTGGGTCTATGAGCAGTTCTTC. It is translated as CASTRRYTGDWVYEQFF.

The V call is TRBV4-1, the J call TRBJ1-2, with D possibly TRBD1 on 6 matching bases. Germline V lookup: CDR1 MGHRA, CDR2 YSYEKL. With 2 bases removed from V and 6 bases from J, the gap between germline ends came to 13 bases. The CDR3 runs to 14 residues. CDR3 amino acids: CASSQRGGIDGYTF. The CDR3 DNA sequence: TGCGCCAGCAGCCAACGGGGGGGCATAGATGGCTACACCTTC.

This sequence joins TRBV23-1 and TRBJ1-2; the D gene is possibly TRBD1 (5 bases). TRBV23-1 is treated as an ORF (open reading frame) with a function not yet certain. Between the trimmed V and J ends, which lost 5 bases and 6 bases, there was a span of 19 bases. This CDR3 comprises 15 residues. The CDR3 here is CASSLGTGGGNGYTF. The CDR3 region has the DNA TGCGCCAGCAGTTTGGGGACCGGGGGGGGGAATGGCTACACCTTC.

At least ten counts were recorded for this clone. V usage is TRBV12-5 and J usage is TRBJ2-5; 11 nucleotides line up with TRBD2. This CDR3 region has 20 residues. After removal of 2 bases from V and 1 base from J, the junction contained 15 bases not matched to a gene. Germline loops: CDR1 LGHNT, CDR2 FRNRAP. The CDR3 nucleotides are TGTGCTAGTGGTTTGCCCACGACCCGGATTGGACTAGCGGGCCAAGAGACCCAGTACTTC. This encodes CASGLPTTRIGLAGQETQYF.

The sample holds one count of this clone. This rearrangement joins TRBV28 to TRBJ1-2, with TRBD1 identical over 7 bases. With V trimmed by 6 bases and J by 3 bases, 4 bases remained unmatched. Germline V gene data show CDR1 as MDHEN and CDR2 as SYDVKM. CDR3 length equals 13 residues. The CDR3 region is CASSSQGDYGYTF. In nucleotides, the CDR3 is TGTGCCAGCAGCTCGCAGGGGGACTATGGCTACACCTTC.

V usage is TRBV28 and J usage is TRBJ1-5; no reliable D call. This CDR3 spans 13 amino acids. The germline V and J ends were trimmed by 6 bases and 2 bases, with 8 bases remaining between them. Looked up from germline, CDR1 is MDHEN and CDR2 is SYDVKM. CDR3 sequence reads: CASSRVGNQPQHF. DNA for the CDR3: TGTGCCAGCAGCCGGGTAGGCAATCAGCCCCAGCATTTT.

V usage is TRBV19 and J usage is TRBJ1-3; TRBD1 is a possible D gene (5 bases). CDR1 and CDR2 (germline): LNHDA, SQIVND (reference sequence). The V end lost 9 bases, the J end lost 0 bases, and 18 bases lay between the germline ends. This CDR3 is built from 16 residues. The CDR3 DNA reads as TGTGCCAGCAGAAAGTTTGGGGCTATCTCTGGAAACACCATATATTTT. This translates into CASRKFGAISGNTIYF.

The V gene is TRBV5-8, the J gene TRBJ2-3, with 7 bases fitting TRBD2. V was clipped by 4 bases and J by 0 bases; unmatched bases: 2. CDR3 length: 14 amino acids. Germline CDR1 and CDR2: SGHTS and YDEGEE. The CDR3 here is CASSRDYSTDTQYF. The DNA of the CDR3 is TGTGCCAGCAGCAGGGACTATAGCACAGATACGCAGTATTTT.

The rearrangement joins TRBV28 to TRBJ1-1; 7 bases line up with TRBD1. This CDR3 has 15 residues. Germline V gene data show CDR1 as MDHEN and CDR2 as SYDVKM. V was pared by 5 bases and J by 0 bases, with 6 bases of the junction left unmatched. The CDR3 nucleotides are TGTGCCAGCAGTGGTGCCAGGGGGATGAACACTGAAGCTTTCTTT. As protein: CASSGARGMNTEAFF.